The source of this T cell receptor (beta chain) is a study of long-term antiretroviral therapy in people with HIV. Study-level results: All time points showed a repertoire dominated by clones expanded before ART.

To note about this clone: What it binds is not known.

Post-ART PBMC samples numbered at least two per donor, and pre-ART ones at least one. The libraries were made with immunoSEQ v3.0 at survey level. The data were produced by immunoSEQ multiplex PCR, yet TCRdb's version contains in-frame clones alone and is incomplete. The sample yields approximately 21,000 clones, 90% seen once. Per germline, CDR1 MNHEY and CDR2 SMNVEV (reference sequence). Trimming removed 0 bases from V and 7 bases from J, with 13 bases in between. This CDR3 contains 16 residues. The source is a woman in her twenties or thirties with HIV. The sequences come from unsorted PBMCs, collected about 4.1 years before starting antiretroviral therapy. J is TRBJ1-6 and V is TRBV27; the D gene is possibly TRBD1 (5 bases). CDR3 region: CASSLSREGWNSPLHF. In nucleotides, the CDR3 is TGTGCCAGCAGTTTATCGCGGGAGGGGTGGAATTCACCCCTCCACTTT.